These 5 T cell receptor beta chains originate from one sample sequenced in a study of blood T cell repertoires in COVID-19. Method: immunoSEQ multiplex PCR; TCRdb's copy keeps in-frame clones and lacks some. In the table there are more than 200,000 clones, about 84% of which are singletons. Sequenced: PBMCs or T cells enriched from blood (not recorded which). These receptor sequences come from a woman between 40 and 50 years old with acute COVID-19.

The chain recombines TRBV10-3 with TRBJ2-7; maybe TRBD1 (5 bases). Trimming removed 2 bases at V and 5 bases at J, with 13 bases between. This CDR3 comprises 14 residues. CDR1 is ENHRY and CDR2 is SYGVKD in the germline V gene. CDR3 nucleotide sequence: TGTGCCATCAGTGAGGCGCCAGGGCGCGACGAGCAGTACTTC. It yields the protein CAISEAPGRDEQYF.

The chain combines TRBV28 with TRBJ1-1; 7 positions agree with TRBD1. V gave up 11 bases and J gave up 3 bases; unmatched junction bases: 3. Germline V lookup: CDR1 MDHEN, CDR2 SYDVKM. The CDR3 contains 11 residues. CDR3 sequence: CASQGDTEAFF. The CDR3 region has the DNA TGTGCCTCCCAGGGGGACACTGAAGCTTTCTTT.

The chain links TRBV7-3 to TRBJ2-7, with TRBD2 matching over 7 bases. Germline CDR1 is SGHTA and CDR2 is FQGTGA. Germline trimming cut 5 bases from V and 6 bases from J; bases unmatched to any gene: 10. The CDR3 is made up of 14 amino acids. This CDR3 reads CASSPTSGVGEQYF. Written as DNA, the CDR3 is TGTGCCAGCAGCCCAACCAGCGGGGTGGGCGAGCAGTACTTC.

V gene TRBV5-1 combines with J gene TRBJ2-7; 10 nucleotides line up with TRBD2. The CDR3 length is 17 residues. Trimming took 0 bases from V and 6 from J; bases not matched to a gene: 12. In germline, CDR1 is SGHRS, CDR2 YFSETQ. Here the CDR3 reads CASSLEAAGGLRVEQYF. In DNA, the CDR3 is TGCGCCAGCAGCTTGGAGGCAGCGGGAGGGCTCAGAGTCGAGCAGTACTTC.

The chain has TRBV7-8 and TRBJ2-5; unclear D gene. Trimming removed 5 bases at V and 2 bases at J, with 6 bases between. The germline CDR1 and CDR2 sequences are SGHVS and FQNEAQ. This CDR3 has 12 residues. CDR3 in DNA: TGTGCCAGCAGCCGCCGTCAAGAGACCCAGTACTTC. This sequence encodes CASSRRQETQYF.